This passage covers 5 T cell receptor beta chains from one sample sequenced in a study of blood T cells in healthy people across ages. Alongside a J-beta primer mix, a sample-barcoded 5' primer served in a second PCR lasting about 7 to 11 cycles. TCRdb fed the 5' RACE reads into MiXCR, producing one record per CDR3 protein. Counted here are some 900,000 distinct CDR3 sequences, around 48% occurring once; the ten biggest clones make up 13%. Source material: blood. These TCRs come from a man aged 25-45 years in good health.

This clonotype was seen a handful of times. This chain joins TRBV29-1 and TRBJ2-7; no clear D gene. CDR3 length: 13 residues. The ends were cut back, 4 bases at V and 2 bases at J, with 12 bases in the middle. The germline CDR1 and CDR2 sequences are SQVTM and ANQGSEA. CDR3 amino acids: CSVGSAAAYEQYF. The CDR3 coding sequence is TGCAGCGTTGGTTCTGCGGCTGCCTACGAGCAGTACTTC.

The chain employs TRBV29-1 and TRBJ2-1; D perhaps matches TRBD2 (7 bases). The CDR3 length is 13 residues. The germline gives CDR1 SQVTM, CDR2 ANQGSEA. V lost 5 bases to trimming and J lost 6 bases, with 14 bases between them. CDR3 coding DNA: TGCAGCGTTTGGAGGGGGGGCCCCAATGAGCAGTTCTTC. It translates to CSVWRGGPNEQFF.

The chain uses TRBV29-1 and TRBJ2-1; 7 positions match TRBD1. The V and J ends lost 4 bases and 2 bases, in that order; junction bases with no gene match: 2. This CDR3 is built from 13 residues. Germline CDR1 and CDR2: SQVTM and ANQGSEA. The CDR3 reads CSVGQGAYNEQFF. For the CDR3, the DNA is TGCAGCGTTGGACAGGGAGCCTACAATGAGCAGTTCTTC.

This clonotype was recorded a few times. The chain combines TRBV7-2 with TRBJ2-7, with a tentative D call TRBD2 (5 bases). The CDR3 loop spans 14 amino acids. Germline V gene lookup returns CDR1 SGHTA and CDR2 FQGNSA. Trimming took off 4 bases at V and 0 bases at J, with 10 bases between the two ends. The CDR3 DNA is TGTGCCAGCAGCTCGCAACTAGTCTCCTACGAGCAGTACTTC. It codes for CASSSQLVSYEQYF.

The rearrangement links TRBV4-1 to TRBJ2-7; D is perhaps TRBD1 (5 bases). CDR1 is MGHRA and CDR2 is YSYEKL in the germline V gene. Trimming removed 6 bases from V and 2 bases from J, with 17 bases in between. This CDR3 comprises 15 residues. The CDR3 DNA is TGCGCCAGCAGTCCCGGGCCGACAGATACCTACGAGCAGTACTTC. Its protein is CASSPGPTDTYEQYF.